This TCR beta chain was identified in a study of blood T cell repertoires in COVID-19. Losses at the gene ends were 5 bases for V and 0 bases for J; bases not matched to a gene: 4. The CDR3 loop spans 15 amino acids. The germline V gene has CDR1 MNHEY and CDR2 SVGAGI. Method: immunoSEQ multiplex PCR; TCRdb's copy keeps in-frame clones and lacks some. The sample lists 150,000 to 200,000 clones, 65% to 90% occurring once. Sequenced material: peripheral blood. The sequence derives from a man aged 60 to 69 with acute or convalescent COVID-19. The chain is built from TRBV6-5 and TRBJ1-5; 7 bases match TRBD1. The CDR3 DNA reads TGTGCCAGCAGTCCAGGGGGGAATAGCAATCAGCCCCAGCATTTT. Amino acids: CASSPGGNSNQPQHF.